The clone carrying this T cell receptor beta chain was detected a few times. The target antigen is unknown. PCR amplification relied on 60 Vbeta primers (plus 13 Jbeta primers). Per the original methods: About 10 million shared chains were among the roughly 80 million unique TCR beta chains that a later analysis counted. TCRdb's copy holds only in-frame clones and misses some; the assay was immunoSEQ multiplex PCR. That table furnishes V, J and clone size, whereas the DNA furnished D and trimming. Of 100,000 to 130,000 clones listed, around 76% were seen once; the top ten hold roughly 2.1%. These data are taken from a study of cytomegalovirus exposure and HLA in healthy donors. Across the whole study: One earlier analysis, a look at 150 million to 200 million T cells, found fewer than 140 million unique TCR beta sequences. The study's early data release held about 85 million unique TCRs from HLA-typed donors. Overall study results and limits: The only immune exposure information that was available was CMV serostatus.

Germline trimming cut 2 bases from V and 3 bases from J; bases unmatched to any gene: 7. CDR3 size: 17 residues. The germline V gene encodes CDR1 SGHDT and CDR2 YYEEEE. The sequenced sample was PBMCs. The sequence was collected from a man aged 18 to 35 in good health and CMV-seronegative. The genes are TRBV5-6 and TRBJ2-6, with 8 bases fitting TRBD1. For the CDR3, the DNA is TGTGCCAGCAGCTTCTCCAGGGGGCCGCATGGGGCCAACGTCCTGACTTTC. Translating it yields CASSFSRGPHGANVLTF.